This T cell receptor beta chain derives from a study of cytomegalovirus exposure and HLA in healthy donors. Whole-study context: Early release data held around 80 million unique TCRs from HLA-typed donors.

Per the germline V gene, CDR1 is SQVTM and CDR2 is ANQGSEA. The CDR3 is 13 amino acids. V shed 5 bases, J shed 11 bases, and the junction held 10 bases outside the gene matches. Study-level findings and limits: Reported performance of the classifier showed diagnosis of cytomegalovirus status with high specificity and sensitivity.

13 Jbeta primers and 60 Vbeta primers were used for the PCR. Produced via immunoSEQ multiplex PCR; TCRdb's table is partial and in-frame only. Among approximately 160,000 clones listed, 65% to 80% were seen once. This clone was counted a single time. As yet, its antigen is unknown. V usage is TRBV29-1 and J usage is TRBJ2-1; 9 bases map to TRBD2. The specimen was PBMCs. The sequence was obtained from a woman younger than 45 in good health and CMV-seronegative. Here the CDR3 DNA reads TGCAGCGTTACCGGGACTAGCAGCGGCCAGCAGTTCTTC. The encoded protein is CSVTGTSSGQQFF.